The rows below give T cell receptor beta chains drawn from one sample of a study of OX40 agonist ivuxolimab in advanced cancers. The method was immunoSEQ multiplex PCR; TCRdb's version includes in-frame clones alone and lacks a portion of them. The data show 75,000 to 80,000 clones, around 87% seen once. Here the sequenced sample was CD4+ or CD8+ T cells sorted from blood, taken in a trial of the OX40 agonist ivuxolimab. The receptors stem from an adult with an advanced solid tumor such as melanoma, head and neck, liver or kidney cancer. CDR3s include the opening cysteine and the closing phenylalanine or tryptophan. The D gene is left open where the match is weak. Clone size is not always given. Where it is, it says once, few, many or a class for expanded clones.

J	size	V	D	DNA	CDR3
TRBJ2-5	NA	TRBV5-4	NA	TGTGCCAGCAGCTTGAGGTCAGGCCAAGAGACCCAGTACTTC	CASSLRSGQETQYF
TRBJ1-1	NA	TRBV28	TRBD1	TGTGCCAGCATACAGGGACAGGGGACAGCTTTCTTT	CASIQGQGTAFF
TRBJ1-1	NA	TRBV18	NA	TGTGCCAGCTCACCATACACCGACAGCACTGAAGCTTTCTTT	CASSPYTDSTEAFF
TRBJ1-1	NA	TRBV5-1	TRBD1	TGCGCCAGCAGCGTAACCGGGACAGGGGCCACTGAAGCTTTCTTT	CASSVTGTGATEAFF
TRBJ2-7	NA	TRBV19	TRBD1	TGTGCCAGTAGTATCAAAGGGGGCATCCCCACCTACGAGCAGTACTTC	CASSIKGGIPTYEQYF
TRBJ2-1	NA	TRBV5-1	NA	TGCGCCAGCAGCATAGCAGGACCGAGAGCGAACAATGAGCAGTTCTTC	CASSIAGPRANNEQFF
TRBJ2-6	NA	TRBV10-3	NA	TGTGCCATCAGTGAGGGGGCAGGGCAAGGTGGGGCCAACGTCCTGACTTTC	CAISEGAGQGGANVLTF
TRBJ1-1	NA	TRBV2	NA	TGTGCCAGCAGAGGGGATACAGGGATAGCTGAAGCTTTCTTT	CASRGDTGIAEAFF
TRBJ1-1	NA	TRBV10-3	TRBD1	TGTGCCATCAGTGATCCCGGGACAGGGGGACCAATTGCAGAAGCTTTCTTT	CAISDPGTGGPIAEAFF
TRBJ1-4	NA	TRBV7-9	NA	TGTGCCAGCAGCCCGACTAACAGGGCCGTTAATGAAAAACTGTTTTTT	CASSPTNRAVNEKLFF
TRBJ2-7	NA	TRBV7-2	NA	TGTGCCAGCAGCTTTGGAGGCAAGACCTACGAGCAGTACTTC	CASSFGGKTYEQYF
TRBJ2-7	NA	TRBV19	TRBD2	TGTGCCAGTAGTCGAGGTACGGCGGGAGAAGGCTGGGTTCGGGAGCAGTACTTC	CASSRGTAGEGWVREQYF
TRBJ2-5	NA	TRBV4-2	TRBD2	TGTGCCAGCAGCCAGGGGACTAGTGGGGAGACCCAGTACTTC	CASSQGTSGETQYF
TRBJ2-7	NA	TRBV10-2	TRBD1	TGCGCCAGCGGGACAGTTCCCTACGAGCAGTACTTC	CASGTVPYEQYF
TRBJ1-1	NA	TRBV19	NA	TGTGCCAGTAGTATAGTATTGGGGGGCCGGTGGAACACTGAAGCTTTCTTT	CASSIVLGGRWNTEAFF
TRBJ2-3	NA	TRBV12-5	TRBD2	TGTGCTAGTGGGACTAGCGGGAGTATCGCAGATACGCAGTATTTT	CASGTSGSIADTQYF
TRBJ2-1	NA	TRBV9	TRBD1	TGTGCCAGCAGCGTGGACAGGGGGCTACATGAGCAGTTCTTC	CASSVDRGLHEQFF
TRBJ2-2	NA	TRBV14	TRBD1	TGTGCCAGCGCTAAACAGGGGGCTGCAATTAGCGGGGAGCTGTTTTTT	CASAKQGAAISGELFF
TRBJ2-5	few	TRBV5-4	TRBD2	TGTGCCAGCGGCCCGGGACTAGCGTTAGAGACCCAGTACTTC	CASGPGLALETQYF
TRBJ1-3	NA	TRBV19	NA	TGTGCCAGTAGTATACTATCGAGAGGACGGTCCTCTGGAAACACCATATATTTT	CASSILSRGRSSGNTIYF
TRBJ2-3	NA	TRBV6-1	NA	TGTGCCATCGGGGTAGATACGCAGTATTTT	CAIGVDTQYF
TRBJ1-2	NA	TRBV11-3	TRBD1	TGTGCCAGCAGCTTGAGACAGGGGGCAAGGTATGGCTACACCTTC	CASSLRQGARYGYTF
TRBJ2-5	NA	TRBV6-5	TRBD2	TGTGCCAGTACGACTAGCGGGAGGCGTAGGGAGACCCAGTACTTC	CASTTSGRRRETQYF
TRBJ1-4	NA	TRBV2	TRBD1	TGTGCCAGCAGTGCCGGGACAGGGACCCTTAATGAAAAACTGTTTTTT	CASSAGTGTLNEKLFF
TRBJ2-3	NA	TRBV25-1	NA	TGTGCCAGCAGGGGCAGCACAGATACGCAGTATTTT	CASRGSTDTQYF
TRBJ2-7	once	TRBV5-4	TRBD1	TGTGCCAGCAGCTTCTCGGGACAGCGAAGCTACGAGCAGTACTTC	CASSFSGQRSYEQYF
TRBJ1-3	NA	TRBV11-3	NA	TGTGCCAGCAGCTTACGGGGACAAGGAAACACCATATATTTT	CASSLRGQGNTIYF
TRBJ1-4	NA	TRBV5-1	NA	TGCGCCAGCAGCTTGTCACAGGGAACTAATGAAAAACTGTTTTTT	CASSLSQGTNEKLFF
TRBJ1-4	NA	TRBV29-1	TRBD1	TGCAGCGTTGCGGGACAGGTTAATGAAAAACTGTTTTTT	CSVAGQVNEKLFF
TRBJ1-3	NA	TRBV6-5	NA	TGTGCCAGCAGCTCCACAGGGTTTAGTGGAAACACCATATATTTT	CASSSTGFSGNTIYF
TRBJ1-6	NA	TRBV19	NA	TGTGCCAGTAGTACCCGGGGAGGGTGGAATTCACCCCTCCACTTT	CASSTRGGWNSPLHF
TRBJ2-1	NA	TRBV6-6	NA	TGTGCCAGCAGTTACAAGGTTTACAATGAGCAGTTCTTC	CASSYKVYNEQFF
TRBJ2-1	NA	TRBV14	NA	TGTGCCAGCAGCCAAGATTGGCGGACTGAGCAGTTCTTC	CASSQDWRTEQFF
TRBJ2-1	NA	TRBV5-5	NA	TGTGCCAGCAGCGCACTCGGGGGTCTCACCTACAATGAGCAGTTCTTC	CASSALGGLTYNEQFF
TRBJ2-7	NA	TRBV19	TRBD1	TGTGCCAGTAGTATTCCGGGACAGGGCGACGAGCAGTACTTC	CASSIPGQGDEQYF
TRBJ2-1	NA	TRBV10-3	NA	TGTGCCATCAGTGACGGATCGTACAATGAGCAGTTCTTC	CAISDGSYNEQFF
TRBJ1-6	once	TRBV7-2	NA	TGTGCCAGCAGCTTAGGGCAGGGGTCACCCCTCCACTTT	CASSLGQGSPLHF
TRBJ2-7	NA	TRBV27	NA	TGTGCCAGCGAACGACTAACGGGGGCCTACGAGCAGTACTTC	CASERLTGAYEQYF
TRBJ1-4	NA	TRBV7-9	NA	TGTGCCAGCAGCTTAGGATTGTGGGGTAAAGAAAAACTGTTTTTT	CASSLGLWGKEKLFF
TRBJ2-2	NA	TRBV5-1	TRBD1	TGCGCCAGCAGACAGACAGGGAGCGTCGCCGGGGAGCTGTTTTTT	CASRQTGSVAGELFF
TRBJ1-5	NA	TRBV28	NA	TGTGCCAGCAGCTGGGGCACCCAGGGGCGGCAGCCCCAGCATTTT	CASSWGTQGRQPQHF
TRBJ2-7	NA	TRBV6-6	NA	TGTGCCAGCCGGAGAACCTCCTACGAGCAGTACTTC	CASRRTSYEQYF
TRBJ2-3	NA	TRBV7-9	TRBD2	TGTGCCAGCAGCTTAGCTAGCGGGAGCGCAGATACGCAGTATTTT	CASSLASGSADTQYF
TRBJ1-1	NA	TRBV6-1	TRBD1	TGTGCCAGCAGTCCACAGGGGCTGAACACTGAAGCTTTCTTT	CASSPQGLNTEAFF
TRBJ2-7	NA	TRBV2	NA	TGTGCCAGCAGTGAAGCGGGGTACGAGCAGTACTTC	CASSEAGYEQYF
TRBJ1-5	NA	TRBV28	NA	TGTGCCAGCACCATCCCGGGGCGGCAGCCCCAGCATTTT	CASTIPGRQPQHF
TRBJ2-1	NA	TRBV7-2	NA	TGTGCCAGCAGCCTGGGACTCCAGAACAATGAGCAGTTCTTC	CASSLGLQNNEQFF
TRBJ1-2	once	TRBV29-1	TRBD1	TGCAGCGTGCAGGGGGCGTCCCTAGCTAACTATGGCTACACCTTC	CSVQGASLANYGYTF
TRBJ2-7	NA	TRBV7-2	NA	TGTGCCAGCAGCTTCCGGGGGGCTAACTACGAGCAGTACTTC	CASSFRGANYEQYF
TRBJ2-7	once	TRBV28	TRBD1	TGTGCCAGCAGTTTAGGGGGACAGGGAACCTACGAGCAGTACTTC	CASSLGGQGTYEQYF